This T cell receptor beta chain comes out of a study of blood T cell repertoires in COVID-19. Data came from immunoSEQ multiplex PCR; TCRdb stores just in-frame clones and leaves some out. This table has fewer than 130,000 clones, roughly 72% appearing once. With V trimmed by 5 bases and J by 6 bases, 5 bases remained unmatched. There are 13 residues in the CDR3. Germline CDR1 reads MGHDK; CDR2 reads SYGVNS. The specimen was peripheral blood. The J gene is TRBJ1-1, the V gene TRBV25-1, with 8 bases lining up with TRBD1. The clonotype originates from an elderly man with acute or convalescent COVID-19. The CDR3 is CASSIRTGPEAFF. The CDR3 DNA follows: TGTGCCAGCAGTATTCGGACAGGGCCTGAAGCTTTCTTT.